The clone carrying this TCR beta chain was picked up many times. Its antigen is as yet unknown. From the reads, TCRdb called clonotypes with MiXCR, one entry per CDR3 protein. Among approximately 76,000 distinct CDR3 sequences, 3.7% were seen once, and the ten largest hold around 4.4%. The data belong to a study of T cell repertoires in cytomegalovirus infection. The overall study: It can be stated that public TCR beta signatures indicated CMV infection as well as a matching HLA type.

Study results and caveats: In two of eight donors, the top clonotype was HLA-C-restricted CMV-specific. Cumulative frequency (of public TCR beta family members) identified carriers of CMV plus the relevant HLA.

Looked up from germline, CDR1 is SGHTA and CDR2 is FQGNSA. The ends lost 4 bases at V and 7 bases at J; junction bases unmatched: 6. This CDR3 spans 14 amino acids. The rearrangement uses TRBV7-2 and TRBJ1-1; TRBD1 agrees at 10 bases. Material: PBMCs. This receptor was taken from a human donor in good health (CMV status not recorded). Some clones in this sample may be carry-over from other donors' samples. CDR3 amino acids: CASSWTGGKGEAFF. CDR3 bases: TGTGCCAGCAGCTGGACAGGGGGGAAAGGTGAAGCTTTCTTT.